Shown below are 7 T cell receptor beta chains from a single sample sequenced in a study of human T cells and chemical hapten exposure. Time point meaning: patch test 2, 6 weeks after DPC sensitization. Regarding treatment: therapeutic diphenylcyclopropenone sensitization with weekly scalp DPC. In TCRdb, the RACE reads were re-called with MiXCR into one record per CDR3 protein. Of approximately 350,000 distinct CDR3 sequences in the sample, under 6.5% were seen once. Specimen: whole blood, collected in connection with sensitization to the hapten diphenylcyclopropenone (DPC). These receptor sequences come from a woman aged 18-35 years with alopecia areata. Some clones in this sample may be carry-over from other donors' samples.

This clonotype appeared many times. The CDR3 DNA is TGCGCCAGCAGCCAAGAAAATGGGGGGTCCCCCCAGCATTTT. Residues: CASSQENGGSPQHF. The chain carries TRBV4-3 and TRBJ1-5; maybe TRBD1 (5 bases). The CDR3 spans 14 residues. The V gene lost 0 bases and the J gene lost 10 bases, with 13 bases spanning the gap. The germline gives CDR1 LGHNA, CDR2 YSLEER.

This chain uses TRBV6-2 or TRBV6-3 with TRBJ1-6; D is undetermined. Germline loops: CDR1 MNHEY, CDR2 SVGEGT. The germline V and J ends were trimmed by 7 bases and 7 bases, with 11 bases remaining between them. This CDR3 comprises 13 residues. The CDR3 spells CASMSTGNSPLHF. CDR3 in DNA: TGTGCCAGCATGTCGACTGGGAATTCACCCCTCCACTTT.

There are many counts of this clonotype. The chain recombines TRBV21-1 with TRBJ1-1. TRBV21-1 is a pseudogene locus. The CDR3 has 13 residues. The CDR3: CASPRSGTLEAFF. The CDR3 nucleotides read TGTGCCAGCCCCAGGTCCGGAACCCTTGAAGCTTTCTTT.

The chain combines TRBV9 with TRBJ2-3; 10 nucleotides line up with TRBD2. V gave up 4 bases and J gave up 2 bases; unmatched junction bases: 7. Per germline, CDR1 SGDLS and CDR2 YYNGEE. The length of the CDR3 is 16 residues. CDR3 in DNA: TGTGCCAGCAGCCCCCAGCGGGGGGGCCCCACAGATACGCAGTATTTT. Protein: CASSPQRGGPTDTQYF.

This clonotype came up many times. DNA of the CDR3: TGCGCCAGCAGCTTGCGAGACGGACAGCCCGGCCCCATGAACACTGAAGCTTTCTTT. It specifies CASSLRDGQPGPMNTEAFF. The chain joins TRBV5-1 to TRBJ1-1, with a tentative D call TRBD1 (6 bases). This CDR3 spans 19 amino acids. With 1 base removed from V and 0 bases from J, the gap between germline ends came to 22 bases. Germline CDR1 is SGHRS and CDR2 is YFSETQ.

A few counts support this clonotype. V gene TRBV29-1 combines with J gene TRBJ2-5; 11 bases line up with TRBD1. Germline values: CDR1 SQVTM, CDR2 ANQGSEA. CDR3 length: 13 residues. The J segment lost 3 bases and the V segment lost 7 bases, leaving 4 bases of the junction unmatched. CDR3 DNA sequence: TGCAGCGGCCGGACAGGGGGCGAAGAGACCCAGTACTTC. It specifies CSGRTGGEETQYF.

This clonotype has ten or more counts. The rearrangement uses TRBV6-2 or TRBV6-3 and TRBJ2-7, with D uncertain. The CDR3 has 11 amino acids. The V end was cut by 5 bases, the J end by 6 bases, with 8 bases between. Germline V gene sequence: CDR1 MNHEY, CDR2 SVGEGT. This chain's CDR3 is CASSPGIEQYF. The CDR3 nucleotides read TGTGCCAGCAGTCCCGGTATCGAGCAGTACTTC.